This TCR beta chain was identified in a study of cytomegalovirus exposure and HLA in healthy donors. Clones were read by immunoSEQ multiplex PCR, and TCRdb kept only the in-frame ones, dropping some. The profile shows fewer than 250,000 clones, approximately 80% of them singletons. The CDR3 covers 20 residues. Per the germline V gene, CDR1 is SGDLS and CDR2 is YYNGEE. The V segment lost 3 bases and the J segment 4 bases; nucleotides outside the gene matches: 18. V gene TRBV9 combines with J gene TRBJ2-2; 10 nucleotides agree with TRBD2. The receptor comes from a young woman in good health and CMV-seropositive. Sequencing used PBMCs. CDR3 region: CASSDDPGLASSSSTGELFF. CDR3 coding DNA: TGTGCCAGCAGCGACGACCCGGGACTAGCGTCTTCTAGTAGCACCGGGGAGCTGTTTTTT.